This note documents a single T cell receptor (beta chain) sequence. This sample stems from a study of regulatory T cells in long-lasting Graves disease. Investigators prepared the TCR beta libraries by applying iRepertoire HTBI primers and Arm-PCR of CDR3 regions. As handled by the study authors: Samples revealed 62 TRBV and approximately 15 TRBJ segments. Each CDR3 protein gets one entry after TCRdb re-called the multiplex PCR reads with MiXCR. The V and J calls follow TCRdb's processing rather than the paper's. The sample holds about 400,000 distinct CDR3 sequences, around 15% seen once. Time point defined: newly diagnosed GD, antithyroid drugs for less than 3 months. The authors made the TCR library using RNA they extracted from PBMCs. Diagnoses of Graves' disease were made by American Thyroid Association guidelines. CDR3 length: 13 amino acids. After removal of 6 bases from V and 4 bases from J, the junction contained 5 bases not matched to a gene. Germline CDR1 reads SEHNR; CDR2 reads FQNEAQ (reference sequence).

The input for sequencing was peripheral blood mononuclear cells (PBMCs), taken at new diagnosis, from a patient treated with antithyroid drugs. This TCR derives from a female donor with Graves disease. V usage is TRBV7-9 and J usage is TRBJ2-5; 7 bases agree with TRBD1. CDR3: CASRHTGVETQYF. The DNA of the CDR3 is TGTGCCAGCAGACATACAGGGGTAGAGACCCAGTACTTC.